These 3 T cell receptor beta chains share one sample of origin, sequenced in a study of blood T cell repertoires in COVID-19. The data were produced by immunoSEQ multiplex PCR, yet TCRdb's version contains in-frame clones alone and is incomplete. Of about 310,000 clones in the sample, about nine tenths were seen once. Sequencing was done on a sample of PBMCs or T cells enriched from blood (not recorded which). The receptors were sampled from a woman aged 40 to 55 who had recovered from COVID-19.

This CDR3 is CATSRGFGGDADTEAFF. Here the CDR3 DNA reads TGTGCCACCAGCAGAGGATTTGGAGGGGATGCGGACACTGAAGCTTTCTTT. The chain combines TRBV15 with TRBJ1-1, with a possible D match to TRBD1 (5 bases). This CDR3 contains 17 residues. Between the trimmed V and J ends, which lost 1 base and 3 bases, there was a span of 18 bases. Germline values: CDR1 LNHNV, CDR2 YYDKDF (reference sequence). Filled out from reference TRBV15 and TRBJ1-1, the complete variable domain reads DAMVIQNPRYQVTQFGKPVTLSCSQTLNHNVMYWYQQKSSQAPKLLFHYYDKDFNNEADTPDNFQSRRPNTSFCFLDIRSPGLGDTAMYLCATSRGFGGDADTEAFFGQGTRLTVV.

The gene calls are TRBV7-9 and TRBJ1-5; D might be TRBD1 (6 bases). Germline V lookup: CDR1 SEHNR, CDR2 FQNEAQ (reference sequence). This CDR3 contains 17 residues. The germline V and J ends were trimmed by 2 bases and 0 bases, with 14 bases remaining between them. DNA for the CDR3: TGTGCCAGCAGCTTACCGAGGGACACATATAGCAATCAGCCCCAGCATTTT. Protein product: CASSLPRDTYSNQPQHF.

The gene calls are TRBV30 and TRBJ2-2, with a weak D call TRBD1 (5 bases). The CDR3 covers 15 residues. Germline V gene data show CDR1 as GTSNPN and CDR2 as SVGIG (reference sequence). Trimming removed 0 bases from V and 3 bases from J, with 11 bases in between. CDR3 nucleotides: TGTGCCTGGAGTGTACCCAGGGCGCACACCGGGGAGCTGTTTTTT. It specifies CAWSVPRAHTGELFF.